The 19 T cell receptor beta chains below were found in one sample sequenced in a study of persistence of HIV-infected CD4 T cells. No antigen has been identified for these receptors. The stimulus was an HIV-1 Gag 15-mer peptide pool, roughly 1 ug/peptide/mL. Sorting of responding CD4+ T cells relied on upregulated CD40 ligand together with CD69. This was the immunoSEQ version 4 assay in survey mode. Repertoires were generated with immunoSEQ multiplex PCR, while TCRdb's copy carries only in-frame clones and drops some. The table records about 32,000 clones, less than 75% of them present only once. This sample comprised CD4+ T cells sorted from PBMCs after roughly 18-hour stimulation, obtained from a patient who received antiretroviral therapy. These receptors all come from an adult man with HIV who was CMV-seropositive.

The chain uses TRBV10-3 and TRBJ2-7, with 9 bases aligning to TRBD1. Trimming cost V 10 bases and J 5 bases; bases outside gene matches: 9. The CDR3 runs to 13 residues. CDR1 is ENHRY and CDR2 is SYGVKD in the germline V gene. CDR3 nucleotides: TGTGCCACCCGGACAGGGGAAAATCACGAGCAGTACTTC. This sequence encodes CATRTGENHEQYF.

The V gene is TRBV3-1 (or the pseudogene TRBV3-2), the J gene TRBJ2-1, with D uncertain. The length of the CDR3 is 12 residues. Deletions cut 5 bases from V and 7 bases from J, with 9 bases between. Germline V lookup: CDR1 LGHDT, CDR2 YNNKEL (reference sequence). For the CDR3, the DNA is TGTGCCAGCAGCTCCGTCCAGAATGAGCAGTTCTTC. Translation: CASSSVQNEQFF.

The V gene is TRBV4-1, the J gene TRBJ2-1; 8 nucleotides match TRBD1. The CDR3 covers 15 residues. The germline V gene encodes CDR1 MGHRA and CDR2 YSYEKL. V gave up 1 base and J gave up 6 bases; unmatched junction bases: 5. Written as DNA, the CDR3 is TGCGCCAGCAGCCAAGGACAGGGGCCGAGCAATGAGCAGTTCTTC. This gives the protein CASSQGQGPSNEQFF.

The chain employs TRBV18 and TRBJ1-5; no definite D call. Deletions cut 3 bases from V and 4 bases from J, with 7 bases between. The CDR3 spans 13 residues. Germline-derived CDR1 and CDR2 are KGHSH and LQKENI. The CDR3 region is CASSPAENQPQHF. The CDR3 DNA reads TGTGCCAGCTCACCGGCCGAAAATCAGCCCCAGCATTTT.

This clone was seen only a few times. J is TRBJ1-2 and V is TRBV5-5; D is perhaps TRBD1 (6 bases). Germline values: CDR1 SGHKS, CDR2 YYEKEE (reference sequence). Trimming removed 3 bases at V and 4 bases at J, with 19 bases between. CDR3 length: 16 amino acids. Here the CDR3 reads CASSSIATTGSYGYTF. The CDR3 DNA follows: TGTGCCAGCAGCTCAATCGCGACGACAGGTTCCTATGGCTACACCTTC.

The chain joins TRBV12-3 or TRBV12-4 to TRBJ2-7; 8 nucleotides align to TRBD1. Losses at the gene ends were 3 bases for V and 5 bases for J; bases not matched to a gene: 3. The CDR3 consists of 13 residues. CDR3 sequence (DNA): TGTGCCAGCAGTTTGGGACAGGAAGACGAGCAGTACTTC. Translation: CASSLGQEDEQYF.

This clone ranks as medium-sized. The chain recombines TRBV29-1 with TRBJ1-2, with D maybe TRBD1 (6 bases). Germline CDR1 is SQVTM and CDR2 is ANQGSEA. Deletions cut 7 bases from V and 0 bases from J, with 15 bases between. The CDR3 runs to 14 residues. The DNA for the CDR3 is TGCAGCGCTGGAGAACGGGACACTAACTATGGCTACACCTTC. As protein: CSAGERDTNYGYTF. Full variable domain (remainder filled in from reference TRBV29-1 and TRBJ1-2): SAVISQKPSRDICQRGTSLTIQCQVDSQVTMMFWYRQQPGQSLTLIATANQGSEATYESGFVIDKFPISRPNLTFSTLTVSNMSPEDSSIYLCSAGERDTNYGYTFGSGTRLTVV.

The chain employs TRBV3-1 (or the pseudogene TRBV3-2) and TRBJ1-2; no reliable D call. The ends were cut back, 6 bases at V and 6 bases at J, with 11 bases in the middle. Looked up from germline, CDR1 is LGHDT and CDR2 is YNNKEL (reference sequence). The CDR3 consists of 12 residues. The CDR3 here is CASSLGNHGYTF. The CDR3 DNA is TGTGCCAGCAGTTTGGGGAACCATGGCTACACCTTC.

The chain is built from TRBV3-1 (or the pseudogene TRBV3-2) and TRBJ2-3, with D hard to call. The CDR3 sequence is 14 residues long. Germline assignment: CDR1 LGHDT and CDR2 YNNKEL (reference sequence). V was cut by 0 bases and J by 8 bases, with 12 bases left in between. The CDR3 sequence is CASSQDGGSATQYF. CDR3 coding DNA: TGTGCCAGCAGCCAAGATGGTGGTAGTGCTACGCAGTATTTT.

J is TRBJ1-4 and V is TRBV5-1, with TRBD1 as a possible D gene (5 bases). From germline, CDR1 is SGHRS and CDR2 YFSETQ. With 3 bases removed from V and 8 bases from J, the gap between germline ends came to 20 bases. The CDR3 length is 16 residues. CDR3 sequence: CASSSGTGTSGEKLFF. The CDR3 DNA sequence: TGCGCCAGCAGCTCCGGGACCGGGACCTCAGGGGAAAAACTGTTTTTT.

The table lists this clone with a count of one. The CDR3 DNA sequence: TGTGCCAGCAGCCAAGATGGGAGGTGGGCCCGTACCGGGGAGCTGTTTTTT. This gives the protein CASSQDGRWARTGELFF. The chain is built from TRBV4-2 and TRBJ2-2, with a weak D call TRBD2 (6 bases). V gave up 0 bases and J gave up 5 bases, with 16 bases separating them. CDR3 length: 17 amino acids. CDR1 and CDR2 from the germline V gene are LGHNA and YNFKEQ.

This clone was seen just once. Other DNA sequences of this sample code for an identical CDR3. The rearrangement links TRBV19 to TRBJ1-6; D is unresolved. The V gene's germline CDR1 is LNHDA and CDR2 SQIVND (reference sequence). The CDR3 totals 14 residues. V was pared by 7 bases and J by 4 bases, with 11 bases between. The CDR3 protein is CASKEGEYNSPLHF. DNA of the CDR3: TGTGCCAGTAAAGAGGGAGAATATAATTCACCCCTCCACTTT.

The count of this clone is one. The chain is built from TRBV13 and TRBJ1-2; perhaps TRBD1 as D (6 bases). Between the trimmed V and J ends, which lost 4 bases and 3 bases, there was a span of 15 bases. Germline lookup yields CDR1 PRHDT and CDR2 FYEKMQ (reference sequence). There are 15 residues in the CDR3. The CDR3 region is CASSSRGGGDYGYTF. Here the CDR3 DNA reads TGTGCCAGCAGCTCCCGCGGGGGCGGCGACTATGGCTACACCTTC.

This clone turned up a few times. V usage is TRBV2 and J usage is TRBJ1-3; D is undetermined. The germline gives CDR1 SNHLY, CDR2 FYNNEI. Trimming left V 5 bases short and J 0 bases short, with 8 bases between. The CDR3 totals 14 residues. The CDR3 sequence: CASSSGFSGNTIYF. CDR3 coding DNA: TGTGCCAGCAGTTCAGGCTTCTCTGGAAACACCATATATTTT.

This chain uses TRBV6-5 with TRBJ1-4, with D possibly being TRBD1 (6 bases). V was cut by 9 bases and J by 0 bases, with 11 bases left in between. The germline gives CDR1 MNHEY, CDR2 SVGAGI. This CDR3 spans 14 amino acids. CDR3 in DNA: TGTGCCAGTACACAGGGAACAACTAATGAAAAACTGTTTTTT. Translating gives CASTQGTTNEKLFF.

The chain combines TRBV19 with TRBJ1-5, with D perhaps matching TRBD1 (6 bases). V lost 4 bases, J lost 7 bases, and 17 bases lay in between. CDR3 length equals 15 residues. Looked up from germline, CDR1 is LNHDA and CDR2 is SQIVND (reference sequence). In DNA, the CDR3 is TGTGCCAGTAGTACGCGGAGGGGGGCAGGCCAGCCCCAGCATTTT. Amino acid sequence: CASSTRRGAGQPQHF. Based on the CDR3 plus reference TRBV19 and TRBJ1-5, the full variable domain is DGGITQSPKYLFRKEGQNVTLSCEQNLNHDAMYWYRQDPGQGLRLIYYSQIVNDFQKGDIAEGYSVSREKKESFPLTVTSAQKNPTAFYLCASSTRRGAGQPQHFGDGTRLSIL.

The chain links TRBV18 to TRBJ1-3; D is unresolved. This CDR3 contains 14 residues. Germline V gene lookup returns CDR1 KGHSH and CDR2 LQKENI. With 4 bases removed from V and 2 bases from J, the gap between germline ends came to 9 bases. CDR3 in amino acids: CASSLPEAGNTIYF. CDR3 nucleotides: TGTGCCAGCTCACTTCCAGAAGCTGGAAACACCATATATTTT.

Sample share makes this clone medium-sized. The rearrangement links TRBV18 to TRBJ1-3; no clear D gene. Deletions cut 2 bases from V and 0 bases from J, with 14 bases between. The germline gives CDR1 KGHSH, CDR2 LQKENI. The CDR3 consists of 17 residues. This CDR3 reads CASSPEAPQSSGNTIYF. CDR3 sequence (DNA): TGTGCCAGCTCACCAGAGGCTCCGCAGAGCTCTGGAAACACCATATATTTT.

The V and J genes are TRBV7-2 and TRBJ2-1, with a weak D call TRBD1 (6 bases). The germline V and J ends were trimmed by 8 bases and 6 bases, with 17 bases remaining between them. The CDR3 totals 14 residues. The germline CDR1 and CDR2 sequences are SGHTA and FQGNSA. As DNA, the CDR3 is TGTGCCAGCGGACAGAGGGAAGGGGGCAATGAGCAGTTCTTC. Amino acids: CASGQREGGNEQFF.